The 4 T cell receptor beta chains in this list originate from one sample, sequenced in a study of T cell responses to AZD1222 COVID-19 vaccine. Repertoires were generated with immunoSEQ multiplex PCR, while TCRdb's copy carries only in-frame clones and drops some. Found here are tens of thousands of clones, approximately 90% of them singletons; the top ten hold just under 5%. The sequenced sample was peripheral blood, obtained on day 0 of AZD1222 vaccination. The receptors here all came from an adult in good health.

This chain links TRBV7-2 with TRBJ2-5; 7 bases agree with TRBD2. The germline CDR1 and CDR2 sequences are SGHTA and FQGNSA. The CDR3 contains 13 residues. V trimming: 1 base; J trimming: 5 bases; junction bases outside the gene matches: 1. CDR3 sequence (DNA): TGTGCCAGCAGCTTAGGAGCGGGGGAGACCCAGTACTTC. Its translation is CASSLGAGETQYF.

The rearrangement joins TRBV11-3 to TRBJ2-3; TRBD2 matches at 12 bases. Germline lookup yields CDR1 SGHNT and CDR2 YENEEA. The J segment lost 5 bases and the V segment lost 2 bases, leaving 8 bases of the junction unmatched. The CDR3 contains 17 residues. The DNA of the CDR3 is TGTGCCAGCAGCTTAAACGGTCCGGGACTAGCGGGAGATACGCAGTATTTT. This codes for CASSLNGPGLAGDTQYF.

The V gene is TRBV7-2, the J gene TRBJ1-1; no definite D call. Germline CDR1 is SGHTA and CDR2 is FQGNSA. The ends were cut back, 7 bases at V and 5 bases at J, with 17 bases in the middle. The length of the CDR3 is 14 residues. CDR3 loop: CASMPDWGGTEAFF. CDR3 nucleotide sequence: TGTGCCAGCATGCCGGACTGGGGAGGGACTGAAGCTTTCTTT.

The chain joins TRBV5-1 to TRBJ2-7, with 9 nucleotides matching TRBD1. The germline V gene encodes CDR1 SGHRS and CDR2 YFSETQ. The V segment lost 3 bases and the J segment 2 bases; nucleotides outside the gene matches: 9. The CDR3 runs to 16 residues. CDR3 sequence: CASSYGDRDHPYEQYF. CDR3 DNA: TGCGCCAGCAGCTATGGGGACAGGGACCATCCCTACGAGCAGTACTTC.